The TCR beta chain under discussion was sequenced for a study of T cell clonality in common variable immunodeficiency (dated by TCRdb to 2013 to 2016). Equivalent amounts of genomic DNA from CVID and control samples were used as sequencing input. For every sample, a 60 bp segment covering the rearranged TCRbeta CDR3 region was amplified and then sequenced. The immunoSEQ assay, a bias-corrected multiplex PCR combined with high-throughput sequencing, was used to amplify TCRbeta. As for how the authors treated the data: Every unique nucleotide sequence was considered a clone and was annotated with V, D and J genes, copy number and frequency. Sequences were labeled productive if in frame, and non-productive if out of frame or containing stop codons. As previously described, clonality was calculated on the basis of Shannon's entropy. Mean CDR3 Kyte-Doolittle hydropathy was derived from the predicted amino acid sequences of productive clones. Using the R hclust function, scaled V gene usage was clustered hierarchically with Manhattan distance and complete linkage. Sharing of clones by CDR3 amino acid sequence was evaluated by resampling 12 repertoires per group over 100 rounds. The repertoires were searched for approximately 70 published EBV-specific and approximately 250 published CMV-specific TCRbeta sequences. Analysis left out two CVID samples that produced under 10,000 sequences, so a few dozen CVID repertoires remained. Sourced from immuneACCESS, this table was stored by TCRdb with only in-frame sequences that have V and J called. A share of the clones is absent; for the studies checked, an unresolved V gene accounts for under half, and the remainder has no known explanation. V and J calls and clone size are copied from that table; D and trimming were computed from the DNA. The sample has about 37,000 clones on record, with no singletons. In total, the top ten clones hold more than 2.5% of the sample.

Per the germline V gene (reference sequence), LNHDA is the CDR1 and SQIVND is the CDR2. The CDR3 numbers 15 residues from cysteine through phenylalanine. The DNA covers only part of the CDR3, 36 bases in frame from base 1. Clipping removes 5 bases from V and 0 bases from J, with 1 as the unmatched junction base count. The investigation overall reported the following: Even though DNA input was the same, control samples had an average of about 89,000 unique sequences each, compared with some 32,000 in CVID samples. Fewer TCRbeta clones were shared among CVID subjects than among healthy controls (p < 0.0001). It was noted by the authors that sequencing of the repertoires of T cell subpopulations would be needed to clarify the cause of the increased clonality in CVID. Patient heterogeneity within the CVID cohort put limits on correlating repertoire features with clinical complications. CVID TCRbeta sequences reportedly showed fewer deletions and N-nucleotide insertions and lacked highly modified clones with 13 or more V deletions. TCRbeta clonality was higher in CVID subjects than in healthy controls (t-test p = 0.018), and the increase was most characteristic of about a third of subjects.

Most of the CVID patients and most of the healthy controls were of Caucasian heritage. From each donor, roughly 4.5 to 8 ml of heparinized peripheral whole blood was collected. Genomic DNA from adults with common variable immune deficiency (CVID) and from healthy adult controls was the source for sequencing TCRbeta CDR3 repertoires. A total of around 22 healthy adult volunteers (about 12 female and around ten male; age range roughly 20 to 66 years, mean age around 35) were included in the control group. Diluted blood was density-centrifuged over Hypaque 1077 or Ficoll-Paque to isolate peripheral blood mononuclear cells. Unsorted mononuclear cells served as the source of genomic DNA, which was extracted either by Qiagen column purification or by a centrifugation-based method. This clone was recorded at least ten times. The antigen this receptor binds is unknown. The CDR3 is cut off 3 residues early in the read; its end comes from the germline J gene.

This TCR was recovered from a person between 18 and 70 years old in good health. Sequenced sample: peripheral blood mononuclear cells. The V and J genes are TRBV19 and TRBJ2-1; 10 central nucleotides agree with TRBD2. The DNA read from the CDR3 is TGTGCCAGTAGTGCTAGCGGGAGCTCCTACAATGAG. Translated, this is CASSASGSSYNE. The whole CDR3 is CASSASGSSYNEQFF.